This record concerns one TCR beta chain sequence. This sample is part of a study of T cells in Graves' hyperthyroidism and ophthalmopathy. This CDR3 is 15 amino acids long. Germline V lookup: CDR1 LNHDA, CDR2 SQIVND (reference sequence). Trimming removed 2 bases at V and 2 bases at J, with 10 bases between. RNA transcripts provided the source from which TCR beta CDR3 regions were amplified. During a first-round RT-PCR of the TCR CDR3, the HTBI primer set was used. TCRdb re-analysed the multiplex PCR reads in MiXCR, keeping a single row per CDR3 protein. The sample comprises about 840,000 distinct CDR3 sequences, 38% of which are singletons, and approximately 10% rests with the top ten.

The chain combines TRBV19 with TRBJ1-5; no clear D gene. Input material: blood. This clonotype originated in a man younger than 30 with Graves' hyperthyroidism. The CDR3 DNA reads as TGTGCCAGTAGTATAAAGGGTCTTGGCAATCAGCCCCAGCATTTT. This translates into CASSIKGLGNQPQHF.